The sample holds many counts of the clone carrying this T cell receptor beta chain. The antigen is not known. TCR beta libraries were made by quantitative 5'-RACE with molecular barcodes. TCRdb ran MiXCR on the 5' RACE reads and lists one entry per CDR3 protein. The sample contains roughly 130,000 distinct CDR3 sequences, about an eighth of which appear only once. This record belongs to a study of CD8 T cells in ankylosing spondylitis. Study findings and constraints: Clones linked to the disease showed a CD8+ phenotype. They occurred at relatively low frequencies in peripheral blood. Characteristic, it appeared, of ankylosing spondylitis blood was a TCR beta motif of about eight highly homologous variants. Matched ankylosing spondylitis synovial fluid reportedly contained a significantly enriched population of disease-linked clones.

CDR3 length: 13 residues. The V end was cut by 3 bases, the J end by 3 bases, with 6 bases between. The J gene is TRBJ1-3, the V gene TRBV12-3 or TRBV12-4; D is unclear. This clonotype was obtained from a female donor with ankylosing spondylitis or in good health (not recorded which). The specimen was blood, either unsorted or a sorted T cell fraction (not recorded which). CDR3 region: CASSLEVGNTIYF. The DNA for the CDR3 is TGTGCCAGCAGTTTGGAGGTTGGAAACACCATATATTTT.